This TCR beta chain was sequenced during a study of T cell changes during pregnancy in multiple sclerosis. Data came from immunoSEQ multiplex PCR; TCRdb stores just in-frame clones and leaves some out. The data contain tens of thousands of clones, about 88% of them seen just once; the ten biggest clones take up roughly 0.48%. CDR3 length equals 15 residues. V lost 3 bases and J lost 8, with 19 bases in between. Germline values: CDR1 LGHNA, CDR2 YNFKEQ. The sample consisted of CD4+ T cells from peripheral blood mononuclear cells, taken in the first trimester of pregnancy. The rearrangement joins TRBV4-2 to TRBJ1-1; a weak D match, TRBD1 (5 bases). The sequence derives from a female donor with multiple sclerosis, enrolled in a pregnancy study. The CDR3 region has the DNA TGTGCCAGCAGCCAGCTTATAACCGGGACTTTAGAAGCTTTCTTT. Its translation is CASSQLITGTLEAFF.